Listed here are 21 T cell receptor beta chains from one sample, sequenced in a study of T cells expressing NK-cell markers. After re-calling the 5' RACE reads, TCRdb lists one entry per CDR3 protein, DNA absent. The specimen's table records hundreds of thousands of distinct CDR3 sequences. Source material: blood T cells: a sorted CD56 or NKG2C T cell subset, CD4+ or CD8+ T cells, or bulk PBMC T cells (not recorded which). These receptors came from a man younger than 35 in good health.

J is TRBJ2-3 and V is TRBV4-3; TCRdb selects TRBD2, and the lack of DNA leaves this call unchecked. This CDR3 region has 16 residues. Per the germline V gene, CDR1 is LGHNA and CDR2 is YSLEER. CDR3: CASSQDSGRAGDTQYF.

This rearrangement joins TRBV12-3 or TRBV12-4 to TRBJ1-2; TCRdb designates TRBD1, a call that cannot be tested without DNA. This CDR3 has 14 residues. The CDR3 reads CASTLQGAIYGYTF.

The CDR3 reads CASSSTDMYTEAFF. V is TRBV5-1 and J is TRBJ1-1. The CDR3 totals 14 residues. Germline loops: CDR1 SGHRS, CDR2 YFSETQ.

This chain links TRBV5-6 with TRBJ2-3; without DNA, the TCRdb call of TRBD1 cannot be checked. Germline V gene sequence: CDR1 SGHDT, CDR2 YYEEEE. The CDR3 consists of 16 residues. The CDR3 loop reads CASTPRQGANTDTQYF.

This chain links TRBV15 with TRBJ2-1; TCRdb selects TRBD1, and the lack of DNA leaves this call unchecked. CDR1 is LNHNV, CDR2 YYDKDF, per germline (reference sequence). The CDR3 sequence is 13 residues long. CDR3 amino acids: CATSMTRGNEQFF.

The rearrangement links TRBV3-1 to TRBJ2-1; TCRdb's D gene call, TRBD2, goes unchecked for lack of DNA. CDR1 and CDR2 from the germline V gene are LGHDT and YNNKEL (reference sequence). The CDR3 runs to 18 residues. The CDR3 protein is CASSQGRGGRLRASEQFF.

The genes are TRBV5-5 and TRBJ1-6. The CDR3 contains 12 residues. Per the germline V gene, CDR1 is SGHKS and CDR2 is YYEKEE (reference sequence). The CDR3 is CASSSTASPLHF.

This chain connects TRBV29-1 to TRBJ2-1; without DNA, the TCRdb call of TRBD1 cannot be checked. Germline lookup yields CDR1 SQVTM and CDR2 ANQGSEA. This CDR3 has 12 amino acids. CDR3 region: CSAVTQGNEQFF.

This chain links TRBV29-1 with TRBJ2-5. Germline loops: CDR1 SQVTM, CDR2 ANQGSEA. This CDR3 is 14 amino acids long. Here the CDR3 reads CSVEDHNIQETQYF.

This rearrangement joins TRBV4-1 to TRBJ2-7; TCRdb outputs TRBD2, but without DNA this stays unchecked. Germline V gene sequence: CDR1 MGHRA, CDR2 YSYEKL. CDR3 length: 16 residues. The CDR3 loop reads CASSHLTSGRAHEQYF.

The chain employs TRBV15 and TRBJ2-3; no DNA is available, so the TRBD2 call from TCRdb remains unchecked. The CDR3 covers 14 residues. CDR1 is LNHNV and CDR2 is YYDKDF in the germline V gene (reference sequence). CDR3 loop: CATSRGTSDDTQYF.

This chain uses TRBV9 with TRBJ1-2. CDR3 length: 12 residues. The germline V gene encodes CDR1 SGDLS and CDR2 YYNGEE. The CDR3 spells CASSVGQNGYTF.

The V call is TRBV14, the J call TRBJ1-2. The CDR3 runs 17 residues. Looked up from germline, CDR1 is SGHDN and CDR2 is FVKESK. The CDR3 region is CASSQESNLVPGYGYTF.

The chain links TRBV12-3 or TRBV12-4 to TRBJ2-5; lacking DNA, the TRBD1 call made by TCRdb goes unchecked. The CDR3 contains 17 residues. This CDR3 reads CASSPRQDRGLRETQYF.

The rearrangement uses TRBV20-1 and TRBJ1-5. Germline V CDR1 and CDR2: DFQATT, SNEGSKA (reference sequence). This CDR3 has 13 residues. The CDR3 loop is CSARAGLGQPQHF.

CDR3 region: CASTPSGDPGNTIYF. The chain uses TRBV5-1 and TRBJ1-3; TCRdb's D call of TRBD1 is untestable without DNA. This CDR3 has 15 amino acids. CDR1 is SGHRS and CDR2 is YFSETQ in the germline V gene.

The V gene is TRBV19, the J gene TRBJ2-7; the D gene TCRdb calls, TRBD1, cannot be checked with no DNA. The CDR3 covers 15 residues. Germline CDR1 reads LNHDA; CDR2 reads SQIVND (reference sequence). This CDR3 is CASSTLTGGTYEQYF.

The CDR3 sequence is CASSLRTSGARLFF. The rearrangement links TRBV5-6 to TRBJ2-1; TCRdb indicates TRBD2, and absent DNA this call remains unverified. This CDR3 is built from 14 residues. Germline V gene sequence: CDR1 SGHDT, CDR2 YYEEEE. The full variable domain, its missing parts supplied by reference TRBV5-6 and TRBJ2-1, is DAGVTQSPTHLIKTRGQQVTLRCSPKSGHDTVSWYQQALGQGPQFIFQYYEEEERQRGNFPDRFSGHQFPNYSSELNVNALLLGDSALYLCASSLRTSGARLFFGPGTRLTVL.

This chain links TRBV4-3 with TRBJ2-1; the D call from TCRdb, TRBD2, cannot be confirmed without DNA. This CDR3 spans 16 amino acids. Germline CDR1 and CDR2: LGHNA and YSLEER. The CDR3 reads CASSPRLAGSYNEQFF.

V is TRBV10-3 and J is TRBJ2-1; TCRdb's D call, TRBD2, is unchecked because there is no DNA. CDR1 and CDR2 (germline): ENHRY, SYGVKD. This CDR3 is 15 amino acids long. CDR3 sequence: CAIRPREAGGQEQFF.

The genes are TRBV15 and TRBJ2-3; without DNA, the TCRdb call of TRBD2 cannot be checked. This CDR3 is 17 amino acids long. In germline, CDR1 is LNHNV, CDR2 YYDKDF (reference sequence). The CDR3 loop is CATSRSLAGGPIGTQYF.